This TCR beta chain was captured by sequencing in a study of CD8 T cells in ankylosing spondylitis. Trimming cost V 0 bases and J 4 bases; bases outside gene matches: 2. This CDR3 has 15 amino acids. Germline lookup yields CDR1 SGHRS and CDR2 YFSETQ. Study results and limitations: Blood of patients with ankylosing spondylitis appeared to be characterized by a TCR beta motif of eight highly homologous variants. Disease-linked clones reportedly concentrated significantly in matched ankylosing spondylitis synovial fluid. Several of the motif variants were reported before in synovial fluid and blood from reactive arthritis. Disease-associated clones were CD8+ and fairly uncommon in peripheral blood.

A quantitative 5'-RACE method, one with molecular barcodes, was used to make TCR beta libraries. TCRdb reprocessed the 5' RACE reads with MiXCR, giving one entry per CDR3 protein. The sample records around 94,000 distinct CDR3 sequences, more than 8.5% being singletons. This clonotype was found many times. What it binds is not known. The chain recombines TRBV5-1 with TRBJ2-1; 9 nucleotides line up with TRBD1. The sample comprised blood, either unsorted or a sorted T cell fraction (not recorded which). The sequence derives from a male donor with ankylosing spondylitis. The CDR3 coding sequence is TGCGCCAGCAGCTTGGGGGACAGGGCTTACAATGAGCAGTTCTTC. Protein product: CASSLGDRAYNEQFF.